This T cell receptor (beta chain) derives from a study of blood T cells in healthy people across ages. This clonotype has at least ten counts. The V and J ends lost 3 bases and 3 bases respectively, with 12 bases between them. This CDR3 is 14 amino acids long. Germline assignment: CDR1 MNHEY and CDR2 SMNVEV (reference sequence). The total RNA that was extracted per sample amounted to at least 6 micrograms. Combining a sample-barcoded 5' primer with a J-beta primer mix, a second PCR ran for 7 to 11 cycles. TCRdb re-analysed the 5' RACE reads in MiXCR, keeping a single row per CDR3 protein. The repertoire holds some 640,000 distinct CDR3 sequences, about 28% seen once, with approximately 15% in the top ten.

The V and J genes are TRBV27 and TRBJ2-7; the D gene is possibly TRBD1 (5 bases). The sample was blood. This TCR was sampled from a woman of 80 years or more in good health. CDR3 in DNA: TGTGCCAGCAGTTTTCGCCGACAGTTCTACGAGCAGTACTTC. Translated: CASSFRRQFYEQYF.